This TCR beta chain stems from a study of shared clonotypes between healthy human individuals. Study at large: Donor composition was a couple of women and a few men, aged 18 to 49.

Profiling relied on immunoSEQ multiplex PCR, and the TCRdb table lists in-frame clones only, not all of them. In the table there are nearly 2 million clones, about 95% of which are singletons. Naive CD8 populations comprised CD45RO-negative cells positively selected for CCR7, excluding terminally differentiated effector memory CD45RA+ cells. This CDR3 is 13 amino acids long. CDR1 MNHEY and CDR2 SVGAGI come from the germline V gene. V was pared by 0 bases and J by 4 bases, with 6 bases between. The sample comprised naive CD8+ T cells sorted from blood. This TCR was recovered from a man aged 18 to 30 in good health. The chain joins TRBV6-5 to TRBJ1-2, with D hard to call. The CDR3 region is CASSYSVIYGYTF. The CDR3 DNA reads as TGTGCCAGCAGTTACTCGGTGATCTATGGCTACACCTTC.